This T cell receptor beta chain originates from a study of T cell clonotyping in hematopoietic cell transplantation. Findings and caveats of the study: Recipient TCR diversity dropped after transplant; expanded clonotypes rose from day 30 to 180. Cells were unsorted, so CD4 and CD8 contributions were not separated. Higher Inverse Simpson Index values in graft donor and pretransplant recipient predicted broader posttransplant TCR diversity.

Assay used: immunoSEQ multiplex PCR; TCRdb lists only in-frame clones, some missing. The table has 16,000 or so clones, 93% seen once. Germline V gene sequence: CDR1 SGHVS, CDR2 FQNEAQ. The CDR3 is 14 amino acids. V dropped 1 base and J dropped 2 bases, with 8 bases sitting between them. Indicated time point: recipient sample about 28 days before transplant, after cytoreduction. Recipient blood drawn about 28 days pretransplant and days 30, 100, 180 after. Notes on this clone: The antigen remains unidentified.

The sequence was obtained from a man in his late teens or twenties with biphenotypic leukemia. Some clones in this sample may be carry-over from other donors' samples. This chain links TRBV7-8 with TRBJ2-5; D gene ambiguous. The material sequenced was peripheral blood mononuclear cells, taken before stem cell transplant. CDR3 protein: CASSLGGLQETQYF. The CDR3 nucleotides read TGTGCCAGCAGCTTAGGTGGGTTACAAGAGACCCAGTACTTC.